This T cell receptor beta chain derives from a study of neurological immune-mediated disorders. This clonotype was detected ten times or more. Its antigen is still unknown. The cDNA was produced through 5'RACE with 10-nucleotide random UMIs. TCRdb re-called the 5' RACE reads through MiXCR, storing one row per CDR3 protein. The sample records some 15,000 distinct CDR3 sequences, 7% being singletons. For the sorted libraries, about a million CD4+ or CD8+ T cells were used. Broader study findings: HTLV-1-associated myelopathy ranked highest for TCR clonal expansion and multiple sclerosis lowest, beneath healthy controls. None of the CDR3 amino acid sequences in expanded clones turned up in more than one subject, which points to private repertoires in all groups.

The germline V gene encodes CDR1 MNHEY and CDR2 SMNVEV (reference sequence). This CDR3 has 13 amino acids. Trimming cost V 4 bases and J 4 bases; bases outside gene matches: 2. The rearrangement links TRBV27 to TRBJ2-3; 7 bases line up with TRBD1. Sequences were obtained from CD8+ T cells from blood. This sequence was found in a woman aged 40 to 50 in good health. CDR3 protein: CASSYTGADTQYF. The CDR3 nucleotides read TGTGCCAGCAGTTACACAGGGGCAGATACGCAGTATTTT.